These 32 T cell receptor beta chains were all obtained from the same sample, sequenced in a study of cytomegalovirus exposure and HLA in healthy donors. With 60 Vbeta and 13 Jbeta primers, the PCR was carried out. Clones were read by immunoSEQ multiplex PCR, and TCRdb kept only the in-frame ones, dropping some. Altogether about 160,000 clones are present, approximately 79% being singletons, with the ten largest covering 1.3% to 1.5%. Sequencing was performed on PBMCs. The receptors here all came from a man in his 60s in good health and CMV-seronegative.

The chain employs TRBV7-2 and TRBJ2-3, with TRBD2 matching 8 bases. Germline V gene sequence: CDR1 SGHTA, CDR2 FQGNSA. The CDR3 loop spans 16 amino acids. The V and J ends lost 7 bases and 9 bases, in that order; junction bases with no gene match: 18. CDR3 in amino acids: CASILTGTRASGTQYF. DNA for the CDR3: TGTGCCAGCATCCTAACCGGGACTAGGGCGTCGGGGACGCAGTATTTT.

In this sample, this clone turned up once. The CDR3 sequence is CASSRGWPDTQYF. The CDR3 DNA reads TGTGCCAGCAGTAGGGGGTGGCCAGATACGCAGTATTTT. This sequence joins TRBV6-1 and TRBJ2-3; D is possibly TRBD1 (6 bases). CDR1 and CDR2 (germline): MNHNS, SASEGT. The CDR3 runs 13 residues. Trimming stripped 5 bases from V and 4 bases from J, with 10 bases between.

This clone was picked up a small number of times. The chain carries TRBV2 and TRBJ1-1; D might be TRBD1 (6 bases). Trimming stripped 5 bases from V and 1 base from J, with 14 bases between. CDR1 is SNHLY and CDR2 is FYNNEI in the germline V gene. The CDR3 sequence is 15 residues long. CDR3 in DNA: TGTGCCAGCAGTATTGAGGACAGCCAGAACACTGAAGCTTTCTTT. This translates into CASSIEDSQNTEAFF.

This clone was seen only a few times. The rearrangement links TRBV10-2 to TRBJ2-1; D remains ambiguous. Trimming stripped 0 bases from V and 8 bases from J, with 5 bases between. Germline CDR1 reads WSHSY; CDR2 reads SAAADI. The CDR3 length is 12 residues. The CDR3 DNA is TGCGCCAGCAGTGAGTCGAGAGATGAGCAGTTCTTC. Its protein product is CASSESRDEQFF.

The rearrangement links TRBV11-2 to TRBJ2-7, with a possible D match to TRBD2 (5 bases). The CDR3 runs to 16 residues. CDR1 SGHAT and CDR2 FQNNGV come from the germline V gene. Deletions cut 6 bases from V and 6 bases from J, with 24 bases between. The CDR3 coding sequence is TGTGCCAGCAGTTTCACCCCGACCGGCGGGTTAGGCGAGCAGTACTTC. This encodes CASSFTPTGGLGEQYF.

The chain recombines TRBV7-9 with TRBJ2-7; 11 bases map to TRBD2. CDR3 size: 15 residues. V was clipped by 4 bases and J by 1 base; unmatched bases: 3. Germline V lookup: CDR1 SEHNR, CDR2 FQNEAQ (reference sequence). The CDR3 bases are TGTGCCAGCAGCTACACTAGCGGGAGTTCCTACGAGCAGTACTTC. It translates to CASSYTSGSSYEQYF.

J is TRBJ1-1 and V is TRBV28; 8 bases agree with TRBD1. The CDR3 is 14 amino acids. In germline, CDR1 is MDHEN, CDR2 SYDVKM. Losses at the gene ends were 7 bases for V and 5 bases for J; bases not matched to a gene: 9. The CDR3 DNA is TGTGCCAGCACGTCAGGGGGCGTCATTACTGAAGCTTTCTTT. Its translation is CASTSGGVITEAFF.

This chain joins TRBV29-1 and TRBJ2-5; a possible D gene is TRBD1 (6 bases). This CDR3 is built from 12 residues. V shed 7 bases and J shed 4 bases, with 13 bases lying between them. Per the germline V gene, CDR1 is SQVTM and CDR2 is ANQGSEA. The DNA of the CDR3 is TGCAGCGCGTATACAGGGCGAGAGACCCAGTACTTC. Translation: CSAYTGRETQYF.

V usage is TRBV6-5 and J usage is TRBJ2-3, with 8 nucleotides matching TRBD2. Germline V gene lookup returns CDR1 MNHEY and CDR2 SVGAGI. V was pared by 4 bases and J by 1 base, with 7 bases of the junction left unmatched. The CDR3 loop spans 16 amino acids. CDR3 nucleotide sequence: TGTGCCAGCAGTTCGGGGACTAGTGCCCGCACAGATACGCAGTATTTT. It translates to CASSSGTSARTDTQYF.

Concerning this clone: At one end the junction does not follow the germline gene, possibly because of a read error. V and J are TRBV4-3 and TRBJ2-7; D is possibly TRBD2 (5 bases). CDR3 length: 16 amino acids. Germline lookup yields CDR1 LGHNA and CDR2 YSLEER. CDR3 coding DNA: TGCGCCAGCAGCCAAGACATCGGTGCTAGCTCCTACGAGCAGTGCTTC. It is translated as CASSQDIGASSYEQCF.

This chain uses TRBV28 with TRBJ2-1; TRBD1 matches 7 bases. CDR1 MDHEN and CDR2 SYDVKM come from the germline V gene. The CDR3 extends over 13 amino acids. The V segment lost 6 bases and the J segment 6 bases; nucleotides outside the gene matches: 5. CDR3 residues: CASRKPGGNEQFF. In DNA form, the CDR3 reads TGTGCCAGCAGGAAACCAGGGGGCAATGAGCAGTTCTTC.

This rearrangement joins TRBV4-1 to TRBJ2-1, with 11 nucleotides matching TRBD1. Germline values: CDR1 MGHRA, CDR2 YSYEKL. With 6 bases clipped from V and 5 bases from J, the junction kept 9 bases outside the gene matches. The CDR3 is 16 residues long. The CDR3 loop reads CASRHPGTGGNNEQFF. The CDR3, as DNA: TGCGCCAGCAGGCATCCAGGGACAGGGGGGAACAATGAGCAGTTCTTC.

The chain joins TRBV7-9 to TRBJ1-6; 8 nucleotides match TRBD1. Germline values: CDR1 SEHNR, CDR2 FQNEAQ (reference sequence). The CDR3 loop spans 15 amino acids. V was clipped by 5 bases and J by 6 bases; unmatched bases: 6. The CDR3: CASSPQGAVNSPLHF. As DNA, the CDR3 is TGTGCCAGCAGCCCGCAGGGGGCGGTTAATTCACCCCTCCACTTT.

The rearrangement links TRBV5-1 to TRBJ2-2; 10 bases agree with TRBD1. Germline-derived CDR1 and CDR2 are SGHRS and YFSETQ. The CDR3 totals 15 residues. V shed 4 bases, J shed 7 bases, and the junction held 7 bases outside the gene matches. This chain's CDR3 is CASSIGQGVVGELFF. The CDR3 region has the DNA TGCGCCAGCAGCATTGGACAGGGGGTGGTCGGGGAGCTGTTTTTT.

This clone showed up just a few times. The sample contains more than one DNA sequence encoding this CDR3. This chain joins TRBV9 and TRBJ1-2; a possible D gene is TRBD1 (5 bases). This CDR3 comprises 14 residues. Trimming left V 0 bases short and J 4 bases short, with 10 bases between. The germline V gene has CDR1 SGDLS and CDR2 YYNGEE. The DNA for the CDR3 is TGTGCCAGCAGCGTAGGGCAGGGCACCTATGGCTACACCTTC. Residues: CASSVGQGTYGYTF. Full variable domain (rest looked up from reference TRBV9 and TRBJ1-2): DSGVTQTPKHLITATGQRVTLRCSPRSGDLSVYWYQQSLDQGLQFLIQYYNGEERAKGNILERFSAQQFPDLHSELNLSSLELGDSALYFCASSVGQGTYGYTFGSGTRLTVV.

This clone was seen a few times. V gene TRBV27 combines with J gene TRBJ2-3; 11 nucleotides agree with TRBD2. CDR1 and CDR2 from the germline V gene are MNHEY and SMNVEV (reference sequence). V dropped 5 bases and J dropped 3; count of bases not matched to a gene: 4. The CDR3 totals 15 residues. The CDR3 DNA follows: TGTGCCAGCAGTCTAACTAGCGGGAGTACAGATACGCAGTATTTT. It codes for CASSLTSGSTDTQYF.

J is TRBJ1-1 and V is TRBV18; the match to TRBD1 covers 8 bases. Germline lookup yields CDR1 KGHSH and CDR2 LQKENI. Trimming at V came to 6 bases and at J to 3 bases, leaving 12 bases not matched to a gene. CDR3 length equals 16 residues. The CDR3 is CASSFQPGQGDTEAFF. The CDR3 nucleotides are TGTGCCAGCTCGTTTCAACCCGGACAGGGAGACACTGAAGCTTTCTTT.

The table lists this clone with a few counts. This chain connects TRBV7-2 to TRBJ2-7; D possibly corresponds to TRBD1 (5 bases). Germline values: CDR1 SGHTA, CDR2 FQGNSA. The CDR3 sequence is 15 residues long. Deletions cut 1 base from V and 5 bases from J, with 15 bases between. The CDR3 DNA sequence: TGTGCCAGCAGCTTAGAGGCCAGGGAACTTGACGAGCAGTACTTC. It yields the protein CASSLEARELDEQYF.

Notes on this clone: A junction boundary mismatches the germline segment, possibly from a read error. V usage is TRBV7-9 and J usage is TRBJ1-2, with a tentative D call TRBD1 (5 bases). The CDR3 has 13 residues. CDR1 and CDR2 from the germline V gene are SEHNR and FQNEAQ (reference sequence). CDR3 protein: CSSSLGGADGYTF. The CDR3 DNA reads TGTTCCAGCAGCTTGGGAGGGGCGGATGGCTACACCTTC.

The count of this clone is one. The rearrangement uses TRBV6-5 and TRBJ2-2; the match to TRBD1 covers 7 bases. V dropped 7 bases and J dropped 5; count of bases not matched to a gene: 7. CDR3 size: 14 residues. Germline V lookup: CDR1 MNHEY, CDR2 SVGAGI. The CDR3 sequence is CASTSGQSTGELFF. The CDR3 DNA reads TGTGCCAGCACCTCGGGACAGTCTACCGGGGAGCTGTTTTTT.

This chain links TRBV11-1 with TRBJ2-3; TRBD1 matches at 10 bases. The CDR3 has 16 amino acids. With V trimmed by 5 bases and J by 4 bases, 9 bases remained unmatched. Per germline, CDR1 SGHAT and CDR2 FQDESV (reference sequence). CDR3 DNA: TGTGCCAGCAGCCCAGGAGGACAGGGGGGCTCAGATACGCAGTATTTT. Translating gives CASSPGGQGGSDTQYF.

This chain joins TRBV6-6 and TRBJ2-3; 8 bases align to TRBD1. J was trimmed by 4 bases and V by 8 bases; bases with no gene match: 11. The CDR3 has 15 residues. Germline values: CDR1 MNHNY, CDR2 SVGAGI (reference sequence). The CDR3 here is CASGEQGVSADTQYF. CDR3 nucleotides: TGTGCCAGCGGGGAACAGGGGGTGAGCGCAGATACGCAGTATTTT.

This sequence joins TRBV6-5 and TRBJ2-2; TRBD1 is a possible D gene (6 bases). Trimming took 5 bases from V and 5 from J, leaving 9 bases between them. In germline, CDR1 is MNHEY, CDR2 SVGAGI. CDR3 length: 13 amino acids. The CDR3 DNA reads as TGTGCCAGCAGTAAACAGGGTACCGGGGAGCTGTTTTTT. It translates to CASSKQGTGELFF.

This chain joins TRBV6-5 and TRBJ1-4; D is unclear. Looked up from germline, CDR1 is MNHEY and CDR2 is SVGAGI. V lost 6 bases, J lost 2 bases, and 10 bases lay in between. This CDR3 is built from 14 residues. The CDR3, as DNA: TGTGCCAGCAGAAGAGGGTGGACTAATGAAAAACTGTTTTTT. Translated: CASRRGWTNEKLFF.

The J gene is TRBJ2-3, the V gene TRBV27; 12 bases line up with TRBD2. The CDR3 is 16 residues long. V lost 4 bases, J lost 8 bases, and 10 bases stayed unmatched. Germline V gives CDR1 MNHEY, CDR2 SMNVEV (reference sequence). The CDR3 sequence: CASSSLTSGSYVTQYF. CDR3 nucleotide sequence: TGTGCCAGCAGTTCCCTGACTAGCGGGAGTTACGTTACGCAGTATTTT.

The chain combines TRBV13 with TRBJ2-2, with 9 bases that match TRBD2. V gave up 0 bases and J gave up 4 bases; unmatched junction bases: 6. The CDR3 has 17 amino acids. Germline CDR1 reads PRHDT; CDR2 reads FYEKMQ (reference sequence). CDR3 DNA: TGTGCCAGCAGCTTAGGCCTCGCGGGAGGGCTCACCGGGGAGCTGTTTTTT. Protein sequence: CASSLGLAGGLTGELFF.

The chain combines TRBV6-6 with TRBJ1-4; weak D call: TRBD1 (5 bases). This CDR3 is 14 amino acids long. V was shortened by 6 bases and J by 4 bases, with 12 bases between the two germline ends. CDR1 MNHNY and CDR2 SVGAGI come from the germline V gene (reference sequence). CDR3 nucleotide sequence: TGTGCCAGCAGCCCCTGGGGCGGTAATGAAAAACTGTTTTTT. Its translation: CASSPWGGNEKLFF.

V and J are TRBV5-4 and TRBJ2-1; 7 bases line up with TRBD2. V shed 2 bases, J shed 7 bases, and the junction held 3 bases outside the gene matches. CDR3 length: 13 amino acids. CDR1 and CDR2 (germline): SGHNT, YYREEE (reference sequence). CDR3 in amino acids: CASSFLGGNEQFF. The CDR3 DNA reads TGTGCCAGCAGCTTTTTGGGGGGGAATGAGCAGTTCTTC.

The CDR3 DNA is TGCAGCGTCCGAGGAGGCGGGGGCCGGCGCTTTCCCTCCTACGAGCAGTACTTC. This codes for CSVRGGGGRRFPSYEQYF. The V and J genes are TRBV29-1 and TRBJ2-7; possibly TRBD2 for D (7 bases). This CDR3 spans 18 amino acids. V was cut by 6 bases and J by 0 bases, with 27 bases left in between. Germline V CDR1 and CDR2: SQVTM, ANQGSEA.

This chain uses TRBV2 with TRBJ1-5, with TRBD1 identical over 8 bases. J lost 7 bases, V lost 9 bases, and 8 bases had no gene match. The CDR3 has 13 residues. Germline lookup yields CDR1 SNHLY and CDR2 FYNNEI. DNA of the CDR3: TGTGCCAGTCAGACAGGGGAGTTCCAGCCCCAGCATTTT. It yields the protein CASQTGEFQPQHF.

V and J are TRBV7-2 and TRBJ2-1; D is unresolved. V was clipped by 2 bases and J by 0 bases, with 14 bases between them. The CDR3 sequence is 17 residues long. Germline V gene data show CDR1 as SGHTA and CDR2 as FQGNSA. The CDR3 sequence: CASSLWSVESSYNEQFF. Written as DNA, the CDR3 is TGTGCCAGCAGCTTATGGTCGGTGGAGAGCTCCTACAATGAGCAGTTCTTC. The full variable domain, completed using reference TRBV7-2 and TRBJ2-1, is GAGVSQSPSNKVTEKGKDVELRCDPISGHTALYWYRQSLGQGLEFLIYFQGNSAPDKSGLPSDRFSAERTGGSVSTLTIQRTQQEDSAVYLCASSLWSVESSYNEQFFGPGTRLTVL.

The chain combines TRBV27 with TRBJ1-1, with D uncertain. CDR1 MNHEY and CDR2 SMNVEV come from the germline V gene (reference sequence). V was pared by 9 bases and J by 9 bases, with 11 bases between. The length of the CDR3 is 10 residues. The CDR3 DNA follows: TGTGCCAGTATTCGGGAAAAAGCTTTCTTT. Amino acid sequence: CASIREKAFF.